This TCR beta chain was retrieved from a study of tumor-infiltrating lymphocytes in oesophageal squamous cell carcinoma. CDR1 KGHDR and CDR2 SFDVKD come from the germline V gene. Losses at the gene ends were 4 bases for V and 0 bases for J; bases not matched to a gene: 8. The CDR3 consists of 19 residues. By share, this clonotype counts as medium-sized. From the PCR reads, TCRdb called clonotypes with MiXCR, one entry per CDR3 protein. The table includes about 3,400 distinct CDR3 sequences, over 15% detected once. This rearrangement joins TRBV24-1 to TRBJ2-1; 13 nucleotides match TRBD2. This clonotype was sampled from a male donor with esophageal squamous cell carcinoma. Sequenced: esophageal tumor tissue. In nucleotides, the CDR3 is TGTGCCACCAGTGAGGGCGGACTAGCGGGGGCAAGCTCCTACAATGAGCAGTTCTTC. This codes for CATSEGGLAGASSYNEQFF.